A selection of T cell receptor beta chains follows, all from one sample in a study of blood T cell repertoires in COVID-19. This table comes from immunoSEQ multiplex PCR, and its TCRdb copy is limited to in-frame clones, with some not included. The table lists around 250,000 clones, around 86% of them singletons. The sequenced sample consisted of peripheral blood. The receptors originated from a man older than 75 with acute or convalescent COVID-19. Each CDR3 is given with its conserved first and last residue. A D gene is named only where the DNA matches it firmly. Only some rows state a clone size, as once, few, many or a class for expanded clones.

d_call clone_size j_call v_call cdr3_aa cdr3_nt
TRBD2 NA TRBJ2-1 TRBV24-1 CATSPGLASSDPYNEQFF TGTGCCACCAGTCCGGGACTAGCGTCCTCAGACCCCTACAATGAGCAGTTCTTC
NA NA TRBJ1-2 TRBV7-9 CASSLSLGGKQKGYTF TGTGCCAGCAGCTTAAGCCTTGGGGGGAAGCAAAAGGGCTACACCTTC
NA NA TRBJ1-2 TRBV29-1 CSVGGMAGGYTF TGCAGCGTTGGAGGGATGGCAGGAGGCTACACCTTC
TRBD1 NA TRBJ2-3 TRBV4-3 CASSQGGQTPPDTQYF TGCGCCAGCAGCCAAGGGGGACAGACTCCCCCAGATACGCAGTATTTT
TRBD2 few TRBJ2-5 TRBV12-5 CASGLRLAGGYQETQYF TGTGCTAGTGGTTTGCGACTAGCGGGGGGGTACCAAGAGACCCAGTACTTC
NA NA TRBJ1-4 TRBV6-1 CASSEAYEKLFF TGTGCCAGCAGTGAGGCTTATGAAAAACTGTTTTTT
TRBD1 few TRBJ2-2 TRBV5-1 CASSRSTGTARTGELFF TGCGCCAGCAGCAGGAGCACCGGGACAGCACGCACCGGGGAGCTGTTTTTT
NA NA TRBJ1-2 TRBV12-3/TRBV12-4 CASLSGYGYTF TGTGCCAGCTTGAGCGGGTATGGCTACACCTTC
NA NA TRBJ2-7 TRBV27 CASREFISYEQYF TGTGCCAGCCGGGAATTTATCTCCTACGAGCAGTACTTC
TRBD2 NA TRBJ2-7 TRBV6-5 CASGTSPSYEQYF TGTGCCAGCGGGACTAGCCCATCCTACGAGCAGTACTTC
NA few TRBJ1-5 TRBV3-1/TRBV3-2 CASSQFSGVEDQPQHF TGTGCCAGCAGCCAATTTTCAGGGGTAGAGGATCAGCCCCAGCATTTT
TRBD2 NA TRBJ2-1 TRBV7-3 CASSPGLAGVVDEQFF TGTGCCAGCAGCCCGGGACTAGCGGGAGTTGTGGATGAGCAGTTCTTC
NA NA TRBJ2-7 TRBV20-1 CSAGSGYEQYF TGCAGTGCTGGGAGTGGCTACGAGCAGTACTTC
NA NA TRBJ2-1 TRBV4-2 CASSLLPGANEQFF TGTGCCAGCAGCCTACTCCCTGGGGCTAATGAGCAGTTCTTC
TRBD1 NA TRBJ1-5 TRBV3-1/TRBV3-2 CASSQGGQGRQPQHF TGTGCCAGCAGCCAAGGTGGACAGGGTAGACAGCCCCAGCATTTT
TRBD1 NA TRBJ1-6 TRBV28 CASSLTPGTVLSPLHF TGTGCCAGCAGTTTAACCCCCGGGACAGTCCTTTCACCCCTCCACTTT
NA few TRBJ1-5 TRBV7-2 CASSLARRGGMHF TGTGCCAGCAGCTTAGCGCGTCGGGGGGGAATGCATTTT
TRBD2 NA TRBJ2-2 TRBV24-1 CATSRGGDTGELFF TGTGCCACCAGCCGCGGGGGGGACACCGGGGAGCTGTTTTTT
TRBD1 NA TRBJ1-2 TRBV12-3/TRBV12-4 CASRRTGGDGYTF TGTGCCAGCAGACGCACAGGGGGCGACGGCTACACCTTC
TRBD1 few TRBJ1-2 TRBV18 CASSPGTGATNYGYTF TGTGCCAGCTCACCAGGGACAGGGGCTACTAACTATGGCTACACCTTC
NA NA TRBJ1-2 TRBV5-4 CASSEGVLNYGYTF TGTGCCAGCAGCGAGGGGGTCCTTAACTATGGCTACACCTTC
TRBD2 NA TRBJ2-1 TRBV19 CASSTSSGISYNEQFF TGTGCCAGTAGTACCTCAAGCGGGATCTCCTACAATGAGCAGTTCTTC
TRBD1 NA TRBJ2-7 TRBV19 CASSIGTGVYEQYF TGTGCCAGTAGTATTGGGACAGGGGTTTACGAGCAGTACTTC